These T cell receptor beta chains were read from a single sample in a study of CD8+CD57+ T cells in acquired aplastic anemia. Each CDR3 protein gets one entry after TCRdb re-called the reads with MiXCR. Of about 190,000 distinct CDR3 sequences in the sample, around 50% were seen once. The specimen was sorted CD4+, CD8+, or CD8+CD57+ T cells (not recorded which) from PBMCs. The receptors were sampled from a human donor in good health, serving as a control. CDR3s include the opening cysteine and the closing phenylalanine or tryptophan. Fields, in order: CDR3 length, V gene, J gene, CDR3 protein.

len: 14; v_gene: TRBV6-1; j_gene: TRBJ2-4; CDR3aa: CASYRDPAENIQYF
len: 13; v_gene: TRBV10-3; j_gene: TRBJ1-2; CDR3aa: CASQGDRSSGYTF
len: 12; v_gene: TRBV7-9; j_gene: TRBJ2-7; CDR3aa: CASSVPPYEQYF
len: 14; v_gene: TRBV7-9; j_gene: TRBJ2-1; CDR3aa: CASTLAGGNNEQFF
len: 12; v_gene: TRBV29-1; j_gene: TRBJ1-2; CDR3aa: CSVEAGSGGYTF
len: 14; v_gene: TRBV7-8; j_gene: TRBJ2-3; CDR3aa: CASSPRQSTDTQYF
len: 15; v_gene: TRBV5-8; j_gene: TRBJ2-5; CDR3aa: CASSRLAGPQETQYF
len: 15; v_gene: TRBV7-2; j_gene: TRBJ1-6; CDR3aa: CASSLGGQGGSPLHF
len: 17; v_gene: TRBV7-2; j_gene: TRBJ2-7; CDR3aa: CASSTPDSRPTPYEQYF
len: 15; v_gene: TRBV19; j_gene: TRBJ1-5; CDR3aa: CASRRDREDNQPQHF
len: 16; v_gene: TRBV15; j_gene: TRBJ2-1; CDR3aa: CAASSFGDYSYNEQFF
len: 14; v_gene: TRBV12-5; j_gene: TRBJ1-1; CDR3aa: CASGRQPIYTEAFF
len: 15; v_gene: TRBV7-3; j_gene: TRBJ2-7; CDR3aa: CASSSGTGSSYEQYF
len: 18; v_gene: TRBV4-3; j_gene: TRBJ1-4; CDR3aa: CASSQDLGTGTLNEKLFF
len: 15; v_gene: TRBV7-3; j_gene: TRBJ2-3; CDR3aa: CASSLQASPTDTQYF
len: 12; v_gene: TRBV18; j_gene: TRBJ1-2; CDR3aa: CASPPQRVDYTF
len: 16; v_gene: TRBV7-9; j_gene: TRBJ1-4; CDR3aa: CASSLGVGTQNEKLFF
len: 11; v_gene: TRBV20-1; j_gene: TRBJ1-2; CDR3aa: CSARGEEGYTF